Shown below are 14 T cell receptor beta chains from a single sample sequenced in a study of STAT5B mutations in CD4+ large granular lymphocyte leukemia (dated by TCRdb to between 2022 and 2023). The method behind the library was the immunoSEQ multiplex PCR assay. TCRdb mirrors the immuneACCESS table, restricted to in-frame sequences. Some clones are absent from its copies; in checked studies, under half trace to an unresolved V gene, and the reason for the others is unknown. This sample lists 1,000 to 1,400 clones; roughly 70% were detected once. The ten biggest clones cover around four fifths of the sample. Sequencing used PBMCs. Receptors originate from a man in his 60s with CD4+ T-cell large granular lymphocyte leukemia.

Written as DNA, the CDR3 is TGTGCCAGCACCGACACAGGGACCGCGAGGGACGAGCAGTACTTC. Its protein is CASTDTGTARDEQYF. The V gene is TRBV11-2, the J gene TRBJ2-7; a possible D gene is TRBD1 (6 bases). The CDR3 totals 15 residues. Trimming cost V 7 bases and J 5 bases, with 21 bases left between them. CDR1 and CDR2 from the germline V gene are SGHAT and FQNNGV. The full variable domain, with the rest looked up from reference TRBV11-2 and TRBJ2-7, is EAGVAQSPRYKIIEKRQSVAFWCNPISGHATLYWYQQILGQGPKLLIQFQNNGVVDDSQLPKDRFSAERLKGVDSTLKIQPAKLEDSAVYLCASTDTGTARDEQYFGPGTRLTVT.

The chain carries TRBV6-5 and TRBJ2-1; 8 bases are a match to TRBD1. The CDR3 totals 13 residues. From germline, CDR1 is MNHEY and CDR2 SVGAGI. The junction had 2 bases not matched to a gene; V was cut back by 6 bases and J by 4 bases. The CDR3: CASRTGVYNEQFF. As DNA, the CDR3 is TGTGCCAGCAGGACAGGGGTTTACAATGAGCAGTTCTTC.

This chain links TRBV5-1 with TRBJ2-5; 8 bases fit TRBD1. CDR1 and CDR2 from the germline V gene are SGHRS and YFSETQ. The CDR3 covers 16 residues. The V segment lost 0 bases and the J segment 2 bases; nucleotides outside the gene matches: 6. CDR3 in DNA: TGCGCCAGCAGCTTGGAATCGACAGGGGCTCAAGAGACCCAGTACTTC. The encoded protein is CASSLESTGAQETQYF. Combining the CDR3 with reference TRBV5-1 and TRBJ2-5 gives the whole variable domain KAGVTQTPRYLIKTRGQQVTLSCSPISGHRSVSWYQQTPGQGLQFLFEYFSETQRNKGNFPGRFSGRQFSNSRSEMNVSTLELGDSALYLCASSLESTGAQETQYFGPGTRLLVL.

This clone is judged large. This rearrangement joins TRBV7-6 to TRBJ2-1, with D maybe TRBD2 (5 bases). Trimming shortened V by 1 base and J by 7 bases, and 14 bases separated the two germline ends. The CDR3 totals 15 residues. CDR1 is SGHVS and CDR2 is FNYEAQ in the germline V gene. Here the CDR3 DNA reads TGTGCCAGCAGCTTAGATCAGGCGACGGGAAATGAGCAGTTCTTC. This sequence encodes CASSLDQATGNEQFF.

This sequence joins TRBV30 and TRBJ1-2; D remains unclear. This CDR3 has 16 amino acids. Germline values: CDR1 GTSNPN, CDR2 SVGIG (reference sequence). V shed 2 bases and J shed 5 bases, with 21 bases lying between them. The CDR3 region is CAWSRMAAAARYGYTF. DNA for the CDR3: TGTGCCTGGAGTAGGATGGCGGCAGCAGCTAGGTATGGCTACACCTTC.

This clone occurred a few times. The chain uses TRBV27 and TRBJ1-1, with a possible D match to TRBD1 (5 bases). Germline V gives CDR1 MNHEY, CDR2 SMNVEV (reference sequence). This CDR3 comprises 14 residues. V lost 2 bases and J lost 5, with 12 bases in between. CDR3 loop: CASSLQGADTEAFF. In nucleotides, the CDR3 is TGTGCCAGCAGTTTACAGGGCGCCGATACTGAAGCTTTCTTT.

The rearrangement uses TRBV7-2 and TRBJ2-3; tentatively, D is TRBD1 (6 bases). With 5 bases removed from V and 2 bases from J, the gap between germline ends came to 14 bases. This CDR3 spans 15 amino acids. CDR1 is SGHTA, CDR2 FQGNSA, per germline. CDR3 protein: CASSPDSFNTDTQYF. CDR3 in DNA: TGTGCCAGCAGCCCGGACAGTTTCAACACAGATACGCAGTATTTT.

The chain combines TRBV30 with TRBJ1-4; TRBD1 might be the D (5 bases). Germline-derived CDR1 and CDR2 are GTSNPN and SVGIG (reference sequence). The V end was cut by 0 bases, the J end by 8 bases, with 7 bases between. This CDR3 is built from 12 residues. CDR3 region: CAWSVWGEKLFF. CDR3 nucleotide sequence: TGTGCCTGGAGTGTATGGGGCGAAAAACTGTTTTTT.

The rearrangement links TRBV28 to TRBJ2-2, with 7 bases fitting TRBD2. Germline assignment: CDR1 MDHEN and CDR2 SYDVKM. CDR3 length equals 15 residues. J was trimmed by 5 bases and V by 6 bases; bases with no gene match: 9. This CDR3 is CASSHLAVGTGELFF. In DNA, the CDR3 is TGTGCCAGCAGCCATCTAGCGGTGGGAACCGGGGAGCTGTTTTTT.

The chain is built from TRBV9 and TRBJ2-7, with D possibly TRBD1 on 5 matching bases. V lost 0 bases and J lost 4, with 17 bases in between. The germline V gene has CDR1 SGDLS and CDR2 YYNGEE. CDR3 length equals 16 residues. CDR3 sequence: CASSVVEGVSLYEQYF. CDR3 sequence (DNA): TGTGCCAGCAGCGTAGTGGAAGGGGTCAGTCTATACGAGCAGTACTTC.

In its sample, this clone was seen once. V usage is TRBV4-2 and J usage is TRBJ1-2; D is unresolved. The CDR3 loop spans 14 amino acids. V was trimmed by 1 base and J by 6 bases, leaving 12 bases between them. Germline V gives CDR1 LGHNA, CDR2 YNFKEQ. The CDR3 sequence is CASSQGGPADGYTF. The DNA of the CDR3 is TGTGCCAGCAGCCAAGGAGGGCCAGCAGATGGCTACACCTTC.

This clone came up a few times. The chain uses TRBV18 and TRBJ1-6; 8 nucleotides align to TRBD1. The CDR3 length is 14 residues. With 6 bases clipped from V and 4 bases from J, the junction kept 2 bases outside the gene matches. From germline, CDR1 is KGHSH and CDR2 LQKENI. This CDR3 reads CASSGQGYNSPLHF. The CDR3 region has the DNA TGTGCCAGCTCCGGACAGGGATATAATTCACCCCTCCACTTT.

This clone has a handful of counts. The genes are TRBV10-1 and TRBJ1-4, with D tentatively TRBD1 (6 bases). V was clipped by 9 bases and J by 0 bases, with 23 bases between them. CDR1 is WNHNN, CDR2 SYGVQD, per germline (reference sequence). The CDR3 consists of 18 residues. Written as DNA, the CDR3 is TGCGCCAGGAATTTAACAGGGTTTGTCCGACCAACTAATGAAAAACTGTTTTTT. This translates into CARNLTGFVRPTNEKLFF.

The chain links TRBV27 to TRBJ2-1; possible D gene TRBD2, 6 bases. Germline CDR1 and CDR2: MNHEY and SMNVEV (reference sequence). Trimming stripped 1 base from V and 6 bases from J, with 22 bases between. The CDR3 contains 18 residues. CDR3 in DNA: TGTGCCAGCAGTTTATACCCCATACGGGGGTATCAATCCAATGAGCAGTTCTTC. Amino acids: CASSLYPIRGYQSNEQFF.